These T cell receptor beta chains were read from a single sample in a study of response to subunit inactivated influenza vaccine. MiXCR was run by TCRdb on the RT-PCR reads, yielding one entry per CDR3 protein. Among 650,000 to 800,000 distinct CDR3 sequences listed, approximately 13% were seen once. Source: PBMCs from blood, taken around two weeks before vaccination. These receptors all come from a man aged 50 to 59 who received an inactivated influenza vaccine. Each CDR3 is given with its conserved first and last residue. The D gene is left open where the match is weak. Some rows have no size entry. The others give once, few or many, or a class for an expanded clone.

V	size	J	D	DNA	CDR3
TRBV4-3	.	TRBJ2-7	TRBD1	TGCGCCAGCAGCCAAGAAGGGGACAGTTACGACGAGCAGTACTTC	CASSQEGDSYDEQYF
TRBV7-9	few	TRBJ2-3	TRBD2	TGTGCCAGCAGCTCAGGTCGGGAGGGGCAGTATTTT	CASSSGREGQYF
TRBV6-2/TRBV6-3	.	TRBJ2-1	TRBD1	TGTGCCAGCAGTTATGGTCAGGGGGCGCTTAATGAGCAGTTCTTC	CASSYGQGALNEQFF
TRBV19	.	TRBJ2-7	TRBD1	TGTGCCACCGAAATCGCCGGGACAGGGGGTTACGAGCAGTACTTC	CATEIAGTGGYEQYF
TRBV15	.	TRBJ1-4	.	TGTGCCACCAGCAGAGTAGGGGCAGAAGAAAAACTGTTTTTT	CATSRVGAEEKLFF
TRBV12-3/TRBV12-4	few	TRBJ2-7	TRBD2	TGTGCCAGCAGGGGACTAGCGGGGGCTCTCCCGTACGAGCAGTACTTC	CASRGLAGALPYEQYF
TRBV3-1	few	TRBJ2-7	.	TGTGCCAGCACCCAAGGTACCGGACAGTACTACGAGCAGTACTTC	CASTQGTGQYYEQYF
TRBV28	few	TRBJ2-7	.	TGTGCCAGCAGTTCCCCCCCTGTATACGAGCAGTACTTC	CASSSPPVYEQYF
TRBV11-1	.	TRBJ1-3	.	TGTGCCAGCAGCTCCTCACTTCTTTCGGGACACCTCTCTGGAAACACCATATATTTT	CASSSSLLSGHLSGNTIYF
TRBV18	few	TRBJ2-6	.	TGTGCCAGCTCACCCTCCGGGGGCGCTGGGGCCAACGTCCTGACTTTC	CASSPSGGAGANVLTF
TRBV12-3/TRBV12-4	.	TRBJ1-1	.	TGTGCCAGCTTACCCCGACCCTGGGGAACTGAAGCTTTCTTT	CASLPRPWGTEAFF
TRBV11-2	few	TRBJ2-5	.	TGTGCCAGCAGCCCACAGACGACAGTTTTCCAAGAGACCCAGTACTTC	CASSPQTTVFQETQYF
TRBV19	.	TRBJ2-2	.	TGTGCCACTCGCAGCGGGGAGCTGTTTTTT	CATRSGELFF
TRBV5-1	few	TRBJ2-7	.	TGCGCCAGCACCCTTGGTGCAGGGCGGACCGGCTACGAGCAGTACTTC	CASTLGAGRTGYEQYF
TRBV5-1	.	TRBJ2-7	.	TGCGCCAGCAGCTCCGAAAACCGACAGAAGCAGTACTTC	CASSSENRQKQYF
TRBV10-3	.	TRBJ2-5	.	TGTGCCATCAGTGAGTCGAGGGAGACCCAGTACTTC	CAISESRETQYF
TRBV18	.	TRBJ2-7	.	TGTGCCAGCTCACCCCATTTGGAGTCCTACGAGCAGTACTTC	CASSPHLESYEQYF
TRBV12-3/TRBV12-4	.	TRBJ1-1	.	TGTGCCAGCAGCAAATCAGAGAACACTGAAGCTTTCTTT	CASSKSENTEAFF
TRBV7-2	.	TRBJ2-4	.	TGTGCCAGCAGCTTAGTGGCAGGGACCAAAAACATTCAGTACTTC	CASSLVAGTKNIQYF
TRBV4-1	many	TRBJ2-1	.	TGCGCCAGCAGCCAAGATCCCCGGGGATACAATGAGCAGTTCTTC	CASSQDPRGYNEQFF
TRBV4-1	.	TRBJ2-7	TRBD1	TGCGCCAGCAGCCACCCGGGACAGCGACACGAGCAGTACTTC	CASSHPGQRHEQYF
TRBV28	few	TRBJ1-5	TRBD1	TGTGCCAGCAGTCGGACAGGGAGGTTTAGCAATCAGCCCCAGCATTTT	CASSRTGRFSNQPQHF
TRBV7-9	few	TRBJ1-4	TRBD1	TGTGCCAGCAGCCGGGACAGGGGGACATCTAATGAAAAACTGTTTTTT	CASSRDRGTSNEKLFF
TRBV4-3	few	TRBJ2-1	.	TGCGCCAGCAGCCAAGGTCTCGGGACGAACAATGAGCAGTTCTTC	CASSQGLGTNNEQFF
TRBV7-6	few	TRBJ2-3	.	TGTGCCAGCAGCCTGACTGAACGCGGCACAGATACGCAGTATTTT	CASSLTERGTDTQYF
TRBV6-1	many	TRBJ2-1	TRBD2	TGTGCCAGCAGAACCGGGACTAGCGCATACAATGAGCAGTTCTTC	CASRTGTSAYNEQFF
TRBV4-3	.	TRBJ2-1	.	TGCGCCAGCAGCCTAGGGAGTACGTTAGGAGCTTACAATGAGCAGTTCTTC	CASSLGSTLGAYNEQFF
TRBV5-5	.	TRBJ2-1	.	TGTGCCAGCAGCTTGGGGGCACACAATGAGCAGTTCTTC	CASSLGAHNEQFF
TRBV18	few	TRBJ2-5	.	TGTGCCAGCTCACCACCGACCTTGAAAGAGACCCAGTACTTC	CASSPPTLKETQYF
TRBV6-5	few	TRBJ2-3	.	TGTGCCAGCAGTTACTCCGGGGTTATGGCAGATACGCAGTATTTT	CASSYSGVMADTQYF
TRBV10-3	.	TRBJ2-1	TRBD2	TGTGCCATCAGTGGATCTAGCGGGGGGAACCATGAGCAGTTCTTC	CAISGSSGGNHEQFF
TRBV20-1	.	TRBJ2-3	.	TGCAGTGCTAGGATAGGGGCGAGTTCAGATACGCAGTATTTT	CSARIGASSDTQYF
TRBV19	.	TRBJ2-7	.	TGTGCCAGTAGTATAGCTAGTTCCTACGAGCAGTACTTC	CASSIASSYEQYF
TRBV5-1	many	TRBJ2-1	TRBD2	TGCGCCAGCAGCTTGGGACTAGCGGGATATGAGCAGTTCTTC	CASSLGLAGYEQFF
TRBV2	many	TRBJ2-7	TRBD1	TGTGCCAGTCGGACAGGTATCTACGAGCAGTACTTC	CASRTGIYEQYF
TRBV7-8	few	TRBJ2-2	.	TGTGCCAGCAGCTCCCAGGGTAGCGCGAACACCGGGGAGCTGTTTTTT	CASSSQGSANTGELFF
TRBV29-1	many	TRBJ2-1	.	TGCAGCGTTGACCCGACAGGTTACAATGAGCAGTTCTTC	CSVDPTGYNEQFF
TRBV5-5	few	TRBJ1-2	TRBD1	TGTGCCAGCAGCAGCCGGGACAGGAAATTGTGGGATGGCTACACCTTC	CASSSRDRKLWDGYTF
TRBV3-1	few	TRBJ2-4	TRBD1	TGTGCCAGCAGCCAAGATTCAGGGGGAGCCAAAAACATTCAGTACTTC	CASSQDSGGAKNIQYF
TRBV2	few	TRBJ1-5	.	TGTGCCAGCAGTGGGTCGGAAAATCAGCCCCAGCATTTT	CASSGSENQPQHF
TRBV20-1	.	TRBJ2-7	TRBD2	TGCAGTGCTAGAGTCCCTAGCGGGAGATTCTACGAGCAGTACTTC	CSARVPSGRFYEQYF
TRBV15	.	TRBJ1-6	TRBD1	TGTGCCACCAGCACGGGGACAGCCATCGATGTAAATTCACCCCTCCACTTT	CATSTGTAIDVNSPLHF
TRBV27	.	TRBJ2-7	TRBD1	TGTGCCAGCTTCGGTGGGGACAGGGCCTCGGAGCAGTACTTC	CASFGGDRASEQYF
TRBV7-2	many	TRBJ2-4	.	TGTGCCAGCAGCTTAGAGGGGGGGCGTGGAAACATTCAGTACTTC	CASSLEGGRGNIQYF
TRBV5-1	.	TRBJ1-2	.	TGCGCCAGCACCTGGGGTGGAACGGCTAACTATGGCTACACCTTC	CASTWGGTANYGYTF
TRBV7-9	.	TRBJ2-1	.	TGTGCCAGCAGCCAGGACCGAAGCGAGCAGTTCTTC	CASSQDRSEQFF
TRBV6-2/TRBV6-3	.	TRBJ2-3	TRBD2	TGTGCCAGCAGTACTAGCGGGGGGGCCGGGACGCAGTATTTT	CASSTSGGAGTQYF
TRBV28	few	TRBJ2-3	TRBD2	TGTGCCAGCAGTTCTCTAGCGGGAGACACAGATACGCAGTATTTT	CASSSLAGDTDTQYF
TRBV27	few	TRBJ2-7	TRBD1	TGTGCCAGCAGTTTTAGCCGGGACAGGGTTTACGAGCAGTACTTC	CASSFSRDRVYEQYF
TRBV5-1	.	TRBJ2-3	TRBD2	TGCGCCAGCAGCTTGGCCGAACTAGCGGGGGCATTCACAGATACGCAGTATTTT	CASSLAELAGAFTDTQYF
TRBV18	few	TRBJ2-2	.	TGTGCCAGCTCACCAATTCCGAACGGGGCCAGGAGCGGCGGGGAGCTGTTTTTT	CASSPIPNGARSGGELFF
TRBV5-1	few	TRBJ2-3	.	TGCGCCAGCAGCCAAGGATCTAGGCTAGCGACAGATACGCAGTATTTT	CASSQGSRLATDTQYF